A single T cell receptor (beta chain) is shown here with its context. Its target is unknown. This sample was taken from a study of glioma-infiltrating T cells. Study-wide points: Gliomas, especially low-grade, showed above-expected tissue-blood divergence; non-neoplastic patients showed below.

There are 14 residues in the CDR3. V lost 6 bases and J lost 4; bases outside the gene matches: 2. CDR1 is MNHNS and CDR2 is SASEGT in the germline V gene. Amplification of TCR alpha and beta CDR3 regions from RNA used iRepertoire nested multiplex PCR. MiXCR, run by TCRdb on the multiplex PCR reads, gives a single entry per CDR3 protein. Of more than 20,000 distinct CDR3 sequences in the sample, around 23% are singletons; the top ten hold roughly 14%. This TCR derives from a human donor with low-grade glioma or glioblastoma, undergoing nonglioma brain surgery, or in good health (not recorded which). Sequenced sample: glioma tissue, nonneoplastic brain tissue, or PBMCs (not recorded which). The chain joins TRBV6-1 to TRBJ2-3; 12 bases fit TRBD2. The chain's CDR3 is CASSPSGGADTQYF. CDR3 DNA sequence: TGTGCCAGCAGCCCTAGCGGGGGGGCAGATACGCAGTATTTT.